This passage covers 15 T cell receptor beta chains from one sample sequenced in a study of blood T cell repertoires in COVID-19. The method was immunoSEQ multiplex PCR; TCRdb's version includes in-frame clones alone and lacks a portion of them. This sample carries around 330,000 clones, 85% of them seen once, and the ten largest clones take over 1.5%. Material: PBMCs or T cells enriched from blood (not recorded which). These receptors all stem from a woman in her twenties or thirties who had been exposed to COVID-19.

The chain has TRBV19 and TRBJ2-7; tentative D call: TRBD1 (6 bases). Germline V gives CDR1 LNHDA, CDR2 SQIVND (reference sequence). There are 14 residues in the CDR3. V gave up 5 bases and J gave up 2 bases, with 13 bases separating them. Here the CDR3 DNA reads TGTGCCAGTAGTTCCTGGACAGACACCTACGAGCAGTACTTC. Encoded protein: CASSSWTDTYEQYF.

The chain joins TRBV5-1 to TRBJ1-6, with 7 bases matching TRBD1. J gave up 10 bases and V 0 bases, and 10 bases lay outside the gene matches. Germline values: CDR1 SGHRS, CDR2 YFSETQ. The CDR3 is 16 amino acids. The CDR3 is CASSLAETGIRSPLHF. In DNA form, the CDR3 reads TGCGCCAGCAGCTTGGCCGAGACAGGGATAAGGTCACCCCTCCACTTT.

For this clone: The sample carries other DNA sequences with the same CDR3. This chain joins TRBV6-5 and TRBJ2-7; TRBD1 matches 9 bases. There are 12 residues in the CDR3. V lost 6 bases and J lost 4; bases outside the gene matches: 1. Germline CDR1 reads MNHEY; CDR2 reads SVGAGI. As DNA, the CDR3 is TGTGCCAGCAGCGGACAGGGGTACGAGCAGTACTTC. It specifies CASSGQGYEQYF.

This chain connects TRBV28 to TRBJ2-1; 9 bases align to TRBD2. The germline CDR1 and CDR2 sequences are MDHEN and SYDVKM. Losses at the gene ends were 2 bases for V and 5 bases for J; bases not matched to a gene: 4. This CDR3 comprises 15 residues. The CDR3 loop is CASSLIAGVNNEQFF. CDR3 nucleotide sequence: TGTGCCAGCAGTTTAATAGCGGGGGTCAACAATGAGCAGTTCTTC.

This clone was counted ten times or more. This sequence joins TRBV18 and TRBJ1-5, with 10 bases that match TRBD1. With V trimmed by 5 bases and J by 7 bases, 8 bases remained unmatched. The CDR3 sequence is 15 residues long. Germline V CDR1 and CDR2: KGHSH, LQKENI. This CDR3 is CASSSMGQGSQPQHF. For the CDR3, the DNA is TGTGCCAGCTCATCTATGGGACAGGGGTCCCAGCCCCAGCATTTT.

The chain recombines TRBV10-2 with TRBJ2-2; D unclear. The germline gives CDR1 WSHSY, CDR2 SAAADI. This CDR3 is 11 amino acids long. Trimming stripped 8 bases from V and 6 bases from J, with 7 bases between. CDR3 bases: TGCGCCAGCCGGGTGGCCGGGGAGCTGTTTTTT. This gives the protein CASRVAGELFF.

This chain's CDR3 is CASSRTSGTNEQFF. For the CDR3, the DNA is TGTGCCAGCAGCCGAACTAGCGGGACCAATGAGCAGTTCTTC. The chain is built from TRBV7-6 and TRBJ2-1, with TRBD2 identical over 10 bases. This CDR3 has 14 residues. Trimming took 5 bases from V and 6 from J; bases not matched to a gene: 4. The V gene's germline CDR1 is SGHVS and CDR2 FNYEAQ.

This clone was counted once. The chain joins TRBV19 to TRBJ2-3; the D gene is possibly TRBD2 (6 bases). Germline V gene lookup returns CDR1 LNHDA and CDR2 SQIVND (reference sequence). The CDR3 totals 15 residues. V lost 7 bases and J 1 base, leaving 15 bases between the germline ends. This chain's CDR3 is CASTPPGLRTDTQYF. In DNA, the CDR3 is TGTGCCAGTACCCCACCGGGACTCCGCACAGATACGCAGTATTTT.

V is TRBV11-3 and J is TRBJ1-4, with D maybe TRBD1 (6 bases). V was cut by 3 bases and J by 0 bases, with 14 bases left in between. Looked up from germline, CDR1 is SGHNT and CDR2 is YENEEA. The CDR3 length is 17 residues. The CDR3 loop reads CASSFPDSPTTNEKLFF. CDR3 DNA: TGTGCCAGCAGCTTCCCGGACAGCCCCACAACTAATGAAAAACTGTTTTTT.

This clone was seen just once. The gene calls are TRBV7-2 and TRBJ2-5; D may be TRBD2 (6 bases). Germline CDR1 and CDR2: SGHTA and FQGNSA. V lost 5 bases and J lost 0, with 13 bases in between. The CDR3 spans 15 residues. The CDR3 sequence: CASSPDGGYQETQYF. The CDR3 DNA is TGTGCCAGCAGCCCCGATGGAGGGTACCAAGAGACCCAGTACTTC.

This clone has just one count. The gene calls are TRBV28 and TRBJ1-5; 9 bases line up with TRBD1. In germline, CDR1 is MDHEN, CDR2 SYDVKM. V trimming: 6 bases; J trimming: 11 bases; junction bases outside the gene matches: 14. CDR3 size: 15 residues. This CDR3 reads CASRERTGDLSAQHF. The CDR3 nucleotides read TGTGCCAGCAGGGAGAGGACAGGGGACCTTTCAGCCCAGCATTTT. Full variable domain (remainder filled in from reference TRBV28 and TRBJ1-5): DVKVTQSSRYLVKRTGEKVFLECVQDMDHENMFWYRQDPGLGLRLIYFSYDVKMKEKGDIPEGYSVSREKKERFSLILESASTNQTSMYLCASRERTGDLSAQHFGDGTRLSIL.

The chain carries TRBV4-3 and TRBJ2-5; tentatively, D is TRBD2 (5 bases). Per germline, CDR1 LGHNA and CDR2 YSLEER. This CDR3 region has 14 residues. The V gene lost 0 bases and the J gene lost 4 bases, with 9 bases spanning the gap. CDR3 in DNA: TGCGCCAGCAGCCAAGATGGGAGCGTAGAGACCCAGTACTTC. Translation: CASSQDGSVETQYF.

This chain uses TRBV12-5 with TRBJ1-2; D remains unclear. This CDR3 contains 13 residues. V lost 6 bases and J lost 5, with 13 bases in between. The germline CDR1 and CDR2 sequences are LGHNT and FRNRAP. CDR3 amino acids: CASGPGNGYGYTF. The CDR3 DNA sequence: TGTGCTAGTGGGCCGGGGAACGGTTATGGCTACACCTTC.

This chain links TRBV3-1 (or the pseudogene TRBV3-2) with TRBJ1-2; D call uncertain. The length of the CDR3 is 15 residues. Germline CDR1 and CDR2: LGHDT and YNNKEL (reference sequence). Trimming removed 2 bases from V and 2 bases from J, with 12 bases in between. The CDR3 DNA reads TGTGCCAGCAGCCAATGGAGAACGCGAAACTATGGCTACACCTTC. Translated: CASSQWRTRNYGYTF.

The gene calls are TRBV5-6 and TRBJ1-2, with D maybe TRBD1 (6 bases). Trimming took off 0 bases at V and 1 base at J, with 13 bases between the two ends. Germline CDR1 and CDR2: SGHDT and YYEEEE. The CDR3 runs to 16 residues. The CDR3 nucleotides read TGTGCCAGCAGCTTGGCTGGGGGCAGCTTTAACTATGGCTACACCTTC. Protein: CASSLAGGSFNYGYTF.